Listed below are T cell receptor beta chains from one sample, sequenced in a study of blood T cells in healthy people across ages. TCRdb passed the 5' RACE reads through MiXCR, listing each CDR3 protein once. The sample contains about 2 million distinct CDR3 sequences, 49% of which appear only once. The sequenced material came from blood. These receptors came from a woman between 40 and 50 years old in good health. CDR3s include the opening cysteine and the closing phenylalanine or tryptophan. The D gene is left open where the match is weak. The size entry is marked missing in some rows and otherwise reads once, few, many or a size class.

J gene | clone size | V gene | D gene | CDR3 protein | CDR3 DNA
TRBJ2-7 | - | TRBV27 | - | CASTSGEGPSYEQYF | TGTGCCAGCACCTCAGGGGAGGGGCCCTCCTACGAGCAGTACTTC
TRBJ1-6 | - | TRBV20-1 | TRBD1 | CSANRDSNSPLHF | TGCAGTGCTAACCGGGACAGTAATTCACCCCTCCACTTT
TRBJ2-5 | many | TRBV12-3/TRBV12-4 | - | CASSFGGREETQYF | TGTGCCAGCAGTTTCGGAGGAAGGGAAGAGACCCAGTACTTC
TRBJ1-4 | - | TRBV5-8 | TRBD1 | CASSSLQGAFGKLFF | TGTGCCAGCAGCTCTTTACAGGGGGCGTTCGGAAAACTGTTTTTT
TRBJ1-5 | - | TRBV6-5 | TRBD1 | CASSYRTGYQPQHF | TGTGCCAGCAGTTACAGGACAGGGTATCAGCCCCAGCATTTT
TRBJ2-1 | few | TRBV5-1 | - | CASSGLRSGLGEQFF | TGCGCCAGCAGCGGCCTAAGGTCGGGTTTGGGTGAGCAGTTCTTC
TRBJ1-5 | - | TRBV28 | - | CASDPANQPQHF | TGTGCCAGCGACCCGGCGAATCAGCCCCAGCATTTT
TRBJ2-7 | - | TRBV5-1 | - | CASNRGSWDEQYF | TGCGCCAGTAATCGGGGGTCCTGGGACGAGCAGTACTTC
TRBJ1-2 | once | TRBV3-1 | - | CASSLTGTGVSNGYTF | TGTGCCAGCAGCCTCACAGGAACTGGGGTGTCTAATGGCTACACCTTC
TRBJ2-6 | many | TRBV6-2/TRBV6-3 | - | CASSYPGANVLTF | TGTGCCAGCAGTTATCCCGGGGCCAACGTCCTGACTTTC
TRBJ2-5 | many | TRBV29-1 | - | CSAGSRTESRETQYF | TGCAGCGCCGGGTCGCGGACGGAGAGCAGGGAGACCCAGTACTTC
TRBJ2-7 | few | TRBV11-3 | - | CASSSSSGASYEQYF | TGTGCCAGCAGCTCCTCGTCCGGGGCCTCCTACGAGCAGTACTTC
TRBJ2-1 | - | TRBV21-1 | - | CASRTGLYNNEQFF | TGTGCCAGCAGAACCGGACTTTATAACAATGAGCAGTTCTTC
TRBJ2-3 | - | TRBV7-8 | - | CASSSNPDGPDTQYF | TGTGCCAGCAGCTCCAATCCCGACGGTCCAGATACGCAGTATTTT
TRBJ2-1 | - | TRBV7-9 | - | CASNPPGGLSYNEQFF | TGTGCCAGCAATCCCCCCGGGGGCCTGTCCTACAATGAGCAGTTCTTC
TRBJ2-3 | - | TRBV28 | - | CASSSTGIQKTDTQYF | TGTGCCAGCAGCTCGACCGGGATACAAAAAACAGATACGCAGTATTTT
TRBJ2-7 | few | TRBV12-3/TRBV12-4 | - | CASSLEGATYEQYF | TGTGCCAGCAGTTTAGAAGGGGCCACCTACGAGCAGTACTTC
TRBJ2-6 | few | TRBV25-1 | - | CASSDYQTGANVLTF | TGTGCCAGCAGTGATTATCAGACGGGGGCCAACGTCCTGACTTTC
TRBJ2-3 | - | TRBV20-1 | - | CSARDPLRAPGLNPDTQYF | TGCAGTGCTAGAGATCCACTCCGGGCCCCCGGTTTAAACCCAGATACGCAGTATTTT
TRBJ1-1 | - | TRBV6-5 | - | CASSRGTTEAFF | TGTGCCAGCAGCCGAGGGACCACTGAAGCTTTCTTT
TRBJ2-1 | - | TRBV6-5 | TRBD2 | CASSYIAGGLNEQFF | TGTGCCAGCAGCTATATAGCGGGGGGGCTGAATGAGCAGTTCTTC
TRBJ2-5 | - | TRBV27 | TRBD2 | CASSLSKRGLAGGWQETQYF | TGTGCCAGCAGTTTATCAAAACGCGGACTAGCGGGGGGATGGCAAGAGACCCAGTACTTC
TRBJ2-2 | - | TRBV24-1 | TRBD1 | CATSDGTGPDTGELFF | TGTGCCACCAGCGACGGGACAGGCCCGGACACTGGGGAGCTGTTTTTT
TRBJ1-1 | - | TRBV11-2 | - | CASSLDSQSIMNTEAFF | TGTGCCAGCAGCTTAGATTCCCAGTCGATTATGAACACTGAAGCTTTCTTT
TRBJ2-1 | - | TRBV6-2/TRBV6-3 | TRBD2 | CASSSGLAGGLGEQFF | TGTGCCAGCAGTTCAGGACTAGCGGGGGGACTGGGTGAGCAGTTCTTC
TRBJ1-2 | - | TRBV24-1 | - | CATSGQGSYGYTF | TGTGCCACCAGTGGTCAGGGTAGCTATGGCTACACCTTC
TRBJ2-5 | - | TRBV11-2 | TRBD1 | CASSLKVGTGPYQETQYF | TGTGCCAGCAGCCTAAAAGTGGGGACAGGGCCCTACCAAGAGACCCAGTACTTC
TRBJ1-2 | - | TRBV6-6 | - | CASRPGVDGYTF | TGTGCCAGCAGACCAGGGGTAGATGGCTACACCTTC
TRBJ2-1 | - | TRBV5-1 | TRBD2 | CASSLSPGGGNEQFF | TGCGCCAGCAGCTTGTCCCCGGGGGGGGGAAATGAGCAGTTCTTC
TRBJ1-2 | few | TRBV7-2 | - | CASSLGWAGYTF | TGTGCCAGCAGCTTAGGTTGGGCCGGCTACACCTTC
TRBJ2-7 | many | TRBV29-1 | TRBD1 | CSVAGQGAYEQYF | TGCAGCGTTGCTGGACAGGGGGCCTACGAGCAGTACTTC
TRBJ2-6 | few | TRBV12-3/TRBV12-4 | - | CASRPLTGVGANVLTF | TGTGCCAGCAGGCCCCTAACGGGGGTCGGGGCCAACGTCCTGACTTTC
TRBJ2-3 | - | TRBV15 | - | CATSSGGWDTQYF | TGTGCCACCAGCAGCGGGGGTTGGGATACGCAGTATTTT
TRBJ1-2 | few | TRBV5-1 | TRBD1 | CASSGGGQEWYGYTF | TGCGCCAGCAGCGGAGGGGGACAGGAATGGTATGGCTACACCTTC
TRBJ2-7 | - | TRBV10-3 | - | CAISKSPLGQGIYEQYF | TGTGCCATCAGTAAGTCGCCCCTAGGGCAGGGGATCTACGAGCAGTACTTC
TRBJ2-3 | many | TRBV5-6 | - | CASSPPLGGGTQYF | TGTGCCAGCAGCCCCCCCCTGGGGGGCGGTACGCAGTATTTT
TRBJ2-5 | few | TRBV10-3 | TRBD1 | CAISESGRGRETQYF | TGTGCCATCAGTGAGTCTGGCAGGGGGCGAGAGACCCAGTACTTC
TRBJ2-3 | - | TRBV6-5 | - | CASSNGRETQYF | TGTGCCAGCAGCAACGGACGGGAGACGCAGTATTTT
TRBJ2-7 | - | TRBV28 | - | CASGGDHEQYF | TGTGCCAGCGGAGGAGACCACGAGCAGTACTTC
TRBJ2-3 | - | TRBV6-5 | - | CARPVPEVTAGTDTQYF | TGTGCCAGGCCTGTCCCGGAGGTAACTGCTGGCACAGATACGCAGTATTTT
TRBJ1-6 | - | TRBV2 | - | CASRGGQFGNSPLHF | TGTGCCAGCAGGGGTGGACAGTTCGGGAATTCACCCCTCCACTTT
TRBJ2-1 | - | TRBV6-4 | - | CASSAESFGEQFF | TGTGCCAGCAGTGCCGAGAGTTTCGGAGAGCAGTTCTTC
TRBJ2-5 | few | TRBV29-1 | TRBD1 | CSVAKGTVETQYF | TGCAGCGTTGCCAAGGGGACAGTAGAGACCCAGTACTTC
TRBJ2-7 | few | TRBV5-6 | - | CASSLLMRQTIYEQYF | TGTGCCAGCAGCTTGTTGATGAGACAGACTATTTACGAGCAGTACTTC
TRBJ1-5 | - | TRBV6-5 | TRBD1 | CASSYARGRSRPQHF | TGTGCCAGCAGTTACGCCAGGGGGCGAAGTCGGCCCCAGCATTTT
TRBJ1-2 | few | TRBV5-1 | - | CASSLDEGDGYTF | TGCGCCAGCAGCTTGGATGAAGGGGACGGCTACACCTTC
TRBJ2-7 | few | TRBV5-1 | - | CASSLYLDRSHEQYF | TGCGCCAGCAGCTTGTATCTTGACAGATCCCACGAGCAGTACTTC